The entry that follows covers one T cell receptor beta chain sequence. Some clones are missing from TCRdb's copy, which holds only in-frame ones; the method was immunoSEQ multiplex PCR. Of tens of thousands of clones listed, around 83% are singletons. The CDR3 totals 15 residues. With V trimmed by 7 bases and J by 4 bases, 13 bases remained unmatched. This sample was included in a study of OX40 agonist ivuxolimab in advanced cancers. The J gene is TRBJ2-7, the V gene TRBV5-3, with TRBD2 matching over 8 bases. TRBV5-3 is an ORF, with its function uncertain. The sequencing here drew on CD4+ or CD8+ T cells sorted from blood, taken in a trial of the OX40 agonist ivuxolimab. The clonotype was recovered from an adult with an advanced solid tumor such as melanoma, head and neck, liver or kidney cancer. DNA for the CDR3: TGTGCCAGAGAAGCGGAGCGGGGGCGATTGTACGAGCAGTACTTC. Amino acid sequence: CAREAERGRLYEQYF.